The T cell receptor beta chain described here comes from a study of T cell repertoires in cytomegalovirus infection. As for the study in general: CMV infection together with matching HLA type was indicated by public TCR beta signatures. Study-wide points: CMV carriers with the relevant HLA were identified by cumulative public TCR beta family frequency.

TCRdb re-derived calls from the reads in MiXCR, one entry per CDR3 protein. This table holds approximately 1,000,000 distinct CDR3 sequences, under 40% found once. In its sample, this clonotype was seen a few times. What it binds is unknown. Germline V lookup: CDR1 LNHDA, CDR2 SQIVND (reference sequence). This CDR3 is 14 amino acids long. V lost 5 bases, J lost 4 bases, and 14 bases lay in between. The source material was cultured CD8+ T cells from PBMCs, sampled from culture after CMV antigen stimulation. The receptor's source is a human donor in good health (CMV status not recorded). Some clones in this sample may be carry-over from other donors' samples. The chain couples TRBV19 to TRBJ1-1, with D unclear. CDR3 sequence: CASSHGPRSTEAFF. For the CDR3, the DNA is TGTGCCAGTAGTCACGGACCGAGGAGCACTGAAGCTTTCTTT.